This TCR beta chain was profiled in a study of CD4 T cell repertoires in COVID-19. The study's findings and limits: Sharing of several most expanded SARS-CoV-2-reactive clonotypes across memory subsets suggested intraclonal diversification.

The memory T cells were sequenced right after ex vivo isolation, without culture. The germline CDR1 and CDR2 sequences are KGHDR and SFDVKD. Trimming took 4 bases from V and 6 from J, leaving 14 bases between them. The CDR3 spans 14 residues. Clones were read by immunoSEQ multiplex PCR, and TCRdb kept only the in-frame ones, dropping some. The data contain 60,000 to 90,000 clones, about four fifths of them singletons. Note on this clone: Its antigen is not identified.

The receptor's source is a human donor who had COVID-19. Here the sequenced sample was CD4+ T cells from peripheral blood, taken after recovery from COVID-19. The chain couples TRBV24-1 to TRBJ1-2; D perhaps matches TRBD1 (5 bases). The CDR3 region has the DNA TGTGCCACCAGTGACGGGGACCTCTCCCATGGCTACACCTTC. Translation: CATSDGDLSHGYTF.